This record concerns one TCR beta chain sequence. This sample was included in a study of OX40 agonist ivuxolimab in advanced cancers. The overall study: The dose-escalation cohort was about 86% male, with a mean age of approximately 61 years, ranging roughly 20 to 90.

This CDR3 region has 15 residues. Trimming shortened V by 0 bases and J by 6 bases, and 15 bases separated the two germline ends. Germline assignment: CDR1 MNHEY and CDR2 SMNVEV (reference sequence). Profiled with immunoSEQ multiplex PCR; TCRdb holds only in-frame clones, not every one. The sample records some 97,000 clones, approximately 90% being singletons. This chain connects TRBV27 to TRBJ2-7; either TRBD1 or TRBD2 may supply D (5 bases each). The clonotype originates from an adult with an advanced solid tumor such as melanoma, head and neck, liver or kidney cancer. The input for sequencing was CD4+ or CD8+ T cells sorted from blood, taken in a trial of the OX40 agonist ivuxolimab. The CDR3 DNA is TGTGCCAGCAGTTTATCTTGGGGGAGAAATGGCGAGCAGTACTTC. Amino acid sequence: CASSLSWGRNGEQYF.